These T cell receptor beta chains were read from a single sample in a study of blood T cells in healthy people across ages. TCRdb reprocessed the 5' RACE reads via MiXCR and lists one record per CDR3 protein. Seen here are about 970,000 distinct CDR3 sequences, roughly 51% observed once, and the top ten hold 20% to 25%. Input material: blood. The receptors stem from an older woman in good health. The CDR3 runs from the conserved cysteine through the conserved F or W. A D gene is named only where the DNA matches it firmly. The listing skips clone size in some rows; elsewhere it reads once, few, many or a size class.

d_gene: TRBD2
v_gene: TRBV7-2
j_gene: TRBJ2-1
abundance: -
CDR3aa: CASSLGLRREPSEQFF
CDR3nt: TGTGCCAGCAGCTTAGGGTTACGGCGGGAGCCGAGTGAGCAGTTCTTC

d_gene: -
v_gene: TRBV28
j_gene: TRBJ2-2
abundance: -
CDR3aa: CASRWGGTTGELFF
CDR3nt: TGTGCCAGCAGGTGGGGAGGAACCACCGGGGAGCTGTTTTTT

d_gene: TRBD1
v_gene: TRBV7-9
j_gene: TRBJ2-3
abundance: -
CDR3aa: CASTYRQGANTQYF
CDR3nt: TGTGCCAGCACCTACCGCCAGGGGGCGAATACGCAGTATTTT

d_gene: TRBD2
v_gene: TRBV20-1
j_gene: TRBJ2-1
abundance: few
CDR3aa: CSASLGNLSGGEQFF
CDR3nt: TGCAGTGCTAGTTTGGGGAATTTGTCGGGAGGGGAGCAGTTCTTC

d_gene: -
v_gene: TRBV7-2
j_gene: TRBJ2-5
abundance: few
CDR3aa: CASSFWGGIGETQYF
CDR3nt: TGTGCCAGCAGCTTCTGGGGCGGGATTGGAGAGACCCAGTACTTC

d_gene: -
v_gene: TRBV20-1
j_gene: TRBJ2-7
abundance: few
CDR3aa: CSARMAGSYEQYF
CDR3nt: TGCAGTGCTAGAATGGCAGGCTCCTACGAGCAGTACTTC

d_gene: -
v_gene: TRBV28
j_gene: TRBJ2-7
abundance: -
CDR3aa: CASRTRDPLLGEQYF
CDR3nt: TGTGCCAGCAGAACCCGGGACCCCCTTTTGGGCGAGCAGTACTTC

d_gene: TRBD2
v_gene: TRBV12-5
j_gene: TRBJ2-5
abundance: -
CDR3aa: CASGLSLAGGSETQYF
CDR3nt: TGTGCTAGTGGTTTGTCCTTAGCGGGTGGATCGGAGACCCAGTACTTC

d_gene: TRBD2
v_gene: TRBV7-2
j_gene: TRBJ2-7
abundance: -
CDR3aa: CASSLGLAATHEQYF
CDR3nt: TGTGCCAGCAGCCTGGGACTAGCGGCAACCCACGAGCAGTACTTC

d_gene: TRBD1
v_gene: TRBV10-3
j_gene: TRBJ2-5
abundance: -
CDR3aa: CAISEPGQAEETQYF
CDR3nt: TGTGCCATCAGTGAACCGGGACAGGCTGAGGAGACCCAGTACTTC

d_gene: TRBD2
v_gene: TRBV9
j_gene: TRBJ2-4
abundance: -
CDR3aa: CASSVTSGGGQYF
CDR3nt: TGTGCCAGCAGCGTAACCAGCGGGGGGGGGCAGTACTTC

d_gene: -
v_gene: TRBV27
j_gene: TRBJ2-3
abundance: -
CDR3aa: CASSLLMTDTQYF
CDR3nt: TGTGCCAGCAGTTTATTGATGACAGATACGCAGTATTTT

d_gene: -
v_gene: TRBV15
j_gene: TRBJ2-1
abundance: -
CDR3aa: CATSGQGGVGEEQFF
CDR3nt: TGTGCCACCAGCGGGCAGGGAGGAGTGGGAGAGGAGCAGTTCTTC

d_gene: TRBD2
v_gene: TRBV5-1
j_gene: TRBJ2-7
abundance: -
CDR3aa: CASSTGTSGLHEQYF
CDR3nt: TGCGCCAGCAGCACGGGGACTAGTGGGCTCCACGAGCAGTACTTC

d_gene: TRBD2
v_gene: TRBV20-1
j_gene: TRBJ2-7
abundance: -
CDR3aa: CSARDSGLAGGYEQYF
CDR3nt: TGCAGTGCTAGAGATTCCGGACTAGCGGGAGGATACGAGCAGTACTTC

d_gene: TRBD2
v_gene: TRBV19
j_gene: TRBJ2-7
abundance: once
CDR3aa: CVSSIAGNEQYF
CDR3nt: TGTGTCAGTAGTATAGCGGGGAATGAGCAGTACTTC

d_gene: -
v_gene: TRBV28
j_gene: TRBJ2-3
abundance: few
CDR3aa: CASSLTSGPLDTQYF
CDR3nt: TGTGCCAGCAGTTTAACTTCGGGTCCATTAGATACGCAGTATTTT

d_gene: TRBD2
v_gene: TRBV3-1
j_gene: TRBJ2-7
abundance: -
CDR3aa: CASSHWTSGYEQYF
CDR3nt: TGTGCCAGCAGCCATTGGACTAGCGGCTACGAGCAGTACTTC

d_gene: -
v_gene: TRBV11-2
j_gene: TRBJ1-6
abundance: few
CDR3aa: CASSQRDLRQSPLHF
CDR3nt: TGTGCCAGCAGCCAACGGGACCTCCGACAGTCACCCCTCCACTTT

d_gene: -
v_gene: TRBV4-3
j_gene: TRBJ2-5
abundance: -
CDR3aa: CASSQVRGWETQYF
CDR3nt: TGCGCCAGCAGCCAAGTTCGGGGTTGGGAGACCCAGTACTTC

d_gene: TRBD1
v_gene: TRBV20-1
j_gene: TRBJ1-2
abundance: -
CDR3aa: CSARGDRGGYTF
CDR3nt: TGCAGTGCTAGGGGGGACAGGGGTGGCTACACCTTC

d_gene: -
v_gene: TRBV29-1
j_gene: TRBJ1-4
abundance: -
CDR3aa: CSVLHRAGQKKLFF
CDR3nt: TGCAGCGTTCTCCACAGGGCCGGGCAGAAAAAACTGTTTTTT

d_gene: TRBD1
v_gene: TRBV12-3/TRBV12-4
j_gene: TRBJ2-1
abundance: -
CDR3aa: CASRLSTGQGIYNEQFF
CDR3nt: TGTGCCAGCAGACTATCCACGGGACAGGGCATCTACAATGAGCAGTTCTTC

d_gene: -
v_gene: TRBV3-1
j_gene: TRBJ1-1
abundance: -
CDR3aa: CASSQGITEAFF
CDR3nt: TGTGCCAGCAGCCAAGGGATTACCGAAGCTTTCTTT

d_gene: -
v_gene: TRBV7-9
j_gene: TRBJ1-2
abundance: few
CDR3aa: CASSPNRGYTF
CDR3nt: TGTGCCAGCAGCCCTAACAGGGGCTACACCTTC

d_gene: -
v_gene: TRBV18
j_gene: TRBJ1-2
abundance: many
CDR3aa: CASSSGFGGNYGYTF
CDR3nt: TGTGCCAGCTCATCCGGATTTGGGGGCAACTATGGCTACACCTTC

d_gene: -
v_gene: TRBV27
j_gene: TRBJ2-2
abundance: once
CDR3aa: CASSSLLLFF
CDR3nt: TGTGCCAGCAGTTCCCTTTTACTGTTTTTT

d_gene: -
v_gene: TRBV12-3/TRBV12-4
j_gene: TRBJ2-2
abundance: -
CDR3aa: CASSPRTILTGELFF
CDR3nt: TGTGCCAGCAGTCCACGGACTATCTTAACCGGGGAGCTGTTTTTT

d_gene: TRBD2
v_gene: TRBV4-3
j_gene: TRBJ2-3
abundance: -
CDR3aa: CASSQEALAGSTDTQYF
CDR3nt: TGCGCCAGCAGCCAAGAAGCTCTAGCGGGAAGCACAGATACGCAGTATTTT

d_gene: -
v_gene: TRBV4-3
j_gene: TRBJ2-6
abundance: -
CDR3aa: CASSHGQFVSGANVLTF
CDR3nt: TGCGCCAGCAGCCACGGACAGTTTGTCTCTGGGGCCAACGTCCTGACTTTC

d_gene: TRBD1
v_gene: TRBV7-9
j_gene: TRBJ1-5
abundance: -
CDR3aa: CASSLGWDRDHQPQHF
CDR3nt: TGTGCCAGCAGCTTAGGCTGGGACAGGGACCATCAGCCCCAGCATTTT

d_gene: TRBD2
v_gene: TRBV6-6
j_gene: TRBJ2-7
abundance: many
CDR3aa: CASSYSGLAGAYNEQYF
CDR3nt: TGTGCCAGCAGTTACTCCGGACTAGCGGGAGCCTACAATGAGCAGTACTTC

d_gene: -
v_gene: TRBV25-1
j_gene: TRBJ2-5
abundance: few
CDR3aa: CASSEYLDRQETQYF
CDR3nt: TGTGCCAGCAGTGAATACCTAGACAGACAAGAGACCCAGTACTTC

d_gene: -
v_gene: TRBV21-1
j_gene: TRBJ1-5
abundance: -
CDR3aa: CASSHRDDQPQHF
CDR3nt: TGTGCCAGCAGTCACAGGGATGATCAGCCCCAGCATTTT

d_gene: -
v_gene: TRBV20-1
j_gene: TRBJ2-3
abundance: -
CDR3aa: CSAKQRTSTDTQYF
CDR3nt: TGCAGTGCTAAACAGCGGACTAGCACAGATACGCAGTATTTT

d_gene: -
v_gene: TRBV6-6
j_gene: TRBJ2-5
abundance: -
CDR3aa: CASRPNPGARGETQYF
CDR3nt: TGTGCCAGCAGACCCAATCCGGGAGCCAGGGGAGAGACCCAGTACTTC

d_gene: TRBD1
v_gene: TRBV28
j_gene: TRBJ1-2
abundance: -
CDR3aa: CASSLGGRTGGGYTF
CDR3nt: TGTGCCAGCAGTTTAGGAGGGCGGACAGGGGGTGGCTACACCTTC

d_gene: -
v_gene: TRBV11-2
j_gene: TRBJ1-1
abundance: few
CDR3aa: CATASGPNTEAFF
CDR3nt: TGTGCCACCGCGTCAGGACCGAACACTGAAGCTTTCTTT

d_gene: -
v_gene: TRBV7-2
j_gene: TRBJ2-5
abundance: -
CDR3aa: CASSLAWQSDEQYF
CDR3nt: TGTGCCAGCAGCTTAGCGTGGCAGAGCGATGAGCAGTACTTC

d_gene: -
v_gene: TRBV20-1
j_gene: TRBJ2-7
abundance: few
CDR3aa: CSASLVWGHEQYF
CDR3nt: TGCAGTGCTAGCTTGGTCTGGGGCCACGAGCAGTACTTC

d_gene: -
v_gene: TRBV20-1
j_gene: TRBJ2-7
abundance: -
CDR3aa: CSAPVTSKGEQYF
CDR3nt: TGCAGTGCCCCGGTAACCTCGAAGGGCGAGCAGTACTTC

d_gene: TRBD2
v_gene: TRBV20-1
j_gene: TRBJ2-5
abundance: -
CDR3aa: CSVPGLGPRETQYF
CDR3nt: TGCAGTGTCCCGGGACTAGGTCCCAGAGAGACCCAGTACTTC

d_gene: -
v_gene: TRBV20-1
j_gene: TRBJ1-5
abundance: -
CDR3aa: CSARSGDWGNQPQHF
CDR3nt: TGCAGTGCTAGAAGTGGCGATTGGGGCAATCAGCCCCAGCATTTT

d_gene: -
v_gene: TRBV20-1
j_gene: TRBJ2-1
abundance: many
CDR3aa: CSARDRGGVGFNEQFF
CDR3nt: TGCAGTGCTAGAGATCGAGGGGGGGTGGGTTTTAATGAGCAGTTCTTC

d_gene: -
v_gene: TRBV29-1
j_gene: TRBJ2-5
abundance: -
CDR3aa: CSAGRRDGETQYF
CDR3nt: TGCAGCGCTGGGCGCAGGGACGGGGAGACCCAGTACTTC